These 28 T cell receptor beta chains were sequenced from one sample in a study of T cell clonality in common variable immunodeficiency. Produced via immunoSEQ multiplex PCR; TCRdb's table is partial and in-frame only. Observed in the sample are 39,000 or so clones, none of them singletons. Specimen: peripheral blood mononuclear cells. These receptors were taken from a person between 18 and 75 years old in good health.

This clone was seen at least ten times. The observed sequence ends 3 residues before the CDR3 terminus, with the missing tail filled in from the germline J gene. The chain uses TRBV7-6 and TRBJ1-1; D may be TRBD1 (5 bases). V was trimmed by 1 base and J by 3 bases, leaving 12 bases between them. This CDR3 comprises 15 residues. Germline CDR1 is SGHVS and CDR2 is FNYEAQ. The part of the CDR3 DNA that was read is TGTGCCAGCAGCTTAGTGGGGCAGTCTGACACTGAA. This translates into CASSLVGQSDTE. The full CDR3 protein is CASSLVGQSDTEAFF.

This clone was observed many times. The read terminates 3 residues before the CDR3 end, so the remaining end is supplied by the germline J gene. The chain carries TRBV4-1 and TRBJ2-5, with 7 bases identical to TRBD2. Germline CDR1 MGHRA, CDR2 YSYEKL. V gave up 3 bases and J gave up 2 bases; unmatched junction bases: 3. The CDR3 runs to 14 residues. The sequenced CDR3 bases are TGCGCCAGCAGCCACTTGGGGGGGCAAGAGACC. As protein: CASSHLGGQET. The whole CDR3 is CASSHLGGQETQYF.

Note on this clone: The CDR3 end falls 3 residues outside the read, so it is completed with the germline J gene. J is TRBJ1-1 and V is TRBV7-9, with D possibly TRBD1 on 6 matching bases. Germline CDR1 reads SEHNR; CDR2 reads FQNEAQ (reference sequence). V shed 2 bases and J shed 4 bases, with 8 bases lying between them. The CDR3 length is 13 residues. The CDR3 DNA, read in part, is TGTGCCAGCAGCTTAATAGGGGGCACTGAA. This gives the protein CASSLIGGTE. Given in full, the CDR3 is CASSLIGGTEAFF.

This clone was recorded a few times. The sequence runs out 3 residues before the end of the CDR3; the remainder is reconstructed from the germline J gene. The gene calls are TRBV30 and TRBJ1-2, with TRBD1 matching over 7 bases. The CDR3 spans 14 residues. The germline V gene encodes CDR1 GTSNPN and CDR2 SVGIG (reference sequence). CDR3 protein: CACLDRVGPYDYTF. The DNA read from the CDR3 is TGTGCCTGTTTAGACAGGGTTGGCCCCTACGAC.

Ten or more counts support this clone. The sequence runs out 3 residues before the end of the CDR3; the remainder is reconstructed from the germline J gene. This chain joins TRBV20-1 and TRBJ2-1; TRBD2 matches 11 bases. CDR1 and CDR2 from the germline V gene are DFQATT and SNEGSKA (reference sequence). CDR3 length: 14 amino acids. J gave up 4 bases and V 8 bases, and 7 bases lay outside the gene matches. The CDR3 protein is CSTMTSGAYNEQFF. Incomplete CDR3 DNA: TGCAGTACGATGACTAGCGGGGCGTACAATGAG.

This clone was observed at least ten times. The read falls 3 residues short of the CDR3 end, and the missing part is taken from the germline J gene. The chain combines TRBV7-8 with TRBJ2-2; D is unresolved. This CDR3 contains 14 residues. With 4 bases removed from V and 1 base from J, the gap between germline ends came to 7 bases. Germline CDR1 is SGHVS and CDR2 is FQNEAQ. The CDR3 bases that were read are TGTGCCAGCAGCTCTCGACAGAACACCGGGGAG. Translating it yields CASSSRQNTGE. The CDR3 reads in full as CASSSRQNTGELFF.

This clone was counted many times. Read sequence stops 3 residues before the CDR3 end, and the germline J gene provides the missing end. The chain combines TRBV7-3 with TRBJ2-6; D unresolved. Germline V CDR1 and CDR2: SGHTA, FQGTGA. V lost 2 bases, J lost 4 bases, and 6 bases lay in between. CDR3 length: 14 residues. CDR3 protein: CASSLYQGANVLTF. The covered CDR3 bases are TGTGCCAGCAGCTTATATCAGGGGGCCAACGTC. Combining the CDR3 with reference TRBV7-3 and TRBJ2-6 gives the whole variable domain GAGVSQTPSNKVTEKGKYVELRCDPISGHTALYWYRQSLGQGPEFLIYFQGTGAADDSGLPNDRFFAVRPEGSVSTLKIQRTERGDSAVYLCASSLYQGANVLTFGAGSRLTVL.

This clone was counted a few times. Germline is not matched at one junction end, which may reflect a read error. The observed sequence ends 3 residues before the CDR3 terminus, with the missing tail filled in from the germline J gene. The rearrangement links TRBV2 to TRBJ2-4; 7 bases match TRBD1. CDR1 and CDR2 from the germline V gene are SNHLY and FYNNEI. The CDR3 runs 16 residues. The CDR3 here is CASSEGYRQGHYGQYF. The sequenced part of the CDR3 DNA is TGTGCCAGCAGCGAAGGATATCGACAGGGTCATTATGGT.

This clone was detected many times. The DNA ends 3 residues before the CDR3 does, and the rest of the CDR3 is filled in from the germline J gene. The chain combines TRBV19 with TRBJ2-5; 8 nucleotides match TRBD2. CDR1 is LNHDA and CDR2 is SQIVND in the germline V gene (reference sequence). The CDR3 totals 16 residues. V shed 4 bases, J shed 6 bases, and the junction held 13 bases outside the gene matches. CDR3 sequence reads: CASSTTGGRIGKTQYF. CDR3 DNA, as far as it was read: TGTGCCAGTAGTACCACCGGCGGGAGGATCGGGAAGACC.

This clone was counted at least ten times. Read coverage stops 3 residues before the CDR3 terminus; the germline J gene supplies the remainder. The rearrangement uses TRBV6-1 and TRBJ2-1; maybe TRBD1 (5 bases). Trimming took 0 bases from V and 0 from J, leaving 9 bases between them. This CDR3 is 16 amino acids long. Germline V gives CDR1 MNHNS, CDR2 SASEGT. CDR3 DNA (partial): TGTGCCAGCAGTGAAGCGGGGCCCAACTCCTACAATGAG. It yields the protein CASSEAGPNSYNE. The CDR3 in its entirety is CASSEAGPNSYNEQFF.

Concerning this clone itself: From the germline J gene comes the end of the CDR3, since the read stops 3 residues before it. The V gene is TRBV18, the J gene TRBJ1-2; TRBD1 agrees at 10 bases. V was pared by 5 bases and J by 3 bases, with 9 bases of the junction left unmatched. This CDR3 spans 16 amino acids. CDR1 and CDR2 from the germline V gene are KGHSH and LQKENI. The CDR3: CASSTQTGGFDYGYTF. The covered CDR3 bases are TGTGCCAGCTCAACCCAGACAGGGGGCTTTGACTATGGC.

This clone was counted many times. CDR3 region: CASFSTPGQGDNQPQHF. Partial CDR3 DNA: TGTGCCAGTTTCTCCACACCGGGACAGGGGGACAATCAGCCC. The V and J genes are TRBV19 and TRBJ1-5; 11 bases map to TRBD1. The CDR3 goes on 3 residues after the read ends, and that part is filled in from the germline J gene. V was pared by 8 bases and J by 3 bases, with 12 bases of the junction left unmatched. The CDR3 has 17 residues. Germline CDR1 LNHDA, CDR2 SQIVND (reference sequence).

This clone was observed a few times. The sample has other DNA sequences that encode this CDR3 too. CDR3: CASSTRQGGGYTF. The CDR3 DNA, read in part, is TGTGCCAGCAGCACGCGACAGGGGGGAGGC. The chain has TRBV7-8 and TRBJ1-2; 9 bases match TRBD1. The CDR3 end lies 3 residues beyond the end of the read and is filled in from the germline J gene. Germline V gene data show CDR1 as SGHVS and CDR2 as FQNEAQ. The CDR3 covers 13 residues.

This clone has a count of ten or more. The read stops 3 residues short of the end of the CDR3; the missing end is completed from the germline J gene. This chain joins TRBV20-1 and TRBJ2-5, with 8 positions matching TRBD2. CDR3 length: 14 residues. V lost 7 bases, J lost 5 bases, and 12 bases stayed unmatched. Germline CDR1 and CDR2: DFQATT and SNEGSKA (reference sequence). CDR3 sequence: CSGRKGLAAETQYF. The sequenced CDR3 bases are TGCAGTGGCCGAAAAGGACTAGCCGCGGAGACC.

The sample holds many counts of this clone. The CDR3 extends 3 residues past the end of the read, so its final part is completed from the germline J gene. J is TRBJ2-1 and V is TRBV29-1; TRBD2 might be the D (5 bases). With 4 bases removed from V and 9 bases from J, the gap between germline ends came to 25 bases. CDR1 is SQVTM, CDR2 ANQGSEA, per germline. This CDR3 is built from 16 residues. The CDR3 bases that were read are TGCAGCGTTGTACCCCTCTCCCCGTGGCTAGCTTCTGAG. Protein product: CSVVPLSPWLASE. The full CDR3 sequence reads CSVVPLSPWLASEQFF.

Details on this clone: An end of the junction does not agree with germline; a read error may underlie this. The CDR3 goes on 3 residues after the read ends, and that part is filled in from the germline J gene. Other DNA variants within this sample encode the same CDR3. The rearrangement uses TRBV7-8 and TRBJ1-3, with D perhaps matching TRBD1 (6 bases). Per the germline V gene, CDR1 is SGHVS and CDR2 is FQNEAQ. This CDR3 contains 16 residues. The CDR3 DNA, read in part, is TGTGCCAGCAGCTTATCATCGTACAGGGCTGGAAACACT. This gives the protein CASSLSSYRAGNT. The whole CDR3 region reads CASSLSSYRAGNTIYF.

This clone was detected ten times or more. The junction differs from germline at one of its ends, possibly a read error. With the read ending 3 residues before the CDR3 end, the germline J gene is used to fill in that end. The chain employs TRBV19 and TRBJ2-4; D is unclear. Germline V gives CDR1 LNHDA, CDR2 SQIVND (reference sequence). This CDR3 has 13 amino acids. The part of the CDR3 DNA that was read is TGTGCCAGTAGTATAGAAGCCGAAAACATT. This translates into CASSIEAENI. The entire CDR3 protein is CASSIEAENIQYF.

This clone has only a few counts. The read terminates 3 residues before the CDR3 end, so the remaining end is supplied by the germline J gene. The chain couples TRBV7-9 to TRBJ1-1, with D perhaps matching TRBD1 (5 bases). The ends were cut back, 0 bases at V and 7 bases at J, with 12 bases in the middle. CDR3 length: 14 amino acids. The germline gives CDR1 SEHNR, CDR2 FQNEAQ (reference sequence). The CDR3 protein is CASSLAGSRVEAFF. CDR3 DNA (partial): TGTGCCAGCAGCTTAGCGGGATCCAGGGTTGAA.

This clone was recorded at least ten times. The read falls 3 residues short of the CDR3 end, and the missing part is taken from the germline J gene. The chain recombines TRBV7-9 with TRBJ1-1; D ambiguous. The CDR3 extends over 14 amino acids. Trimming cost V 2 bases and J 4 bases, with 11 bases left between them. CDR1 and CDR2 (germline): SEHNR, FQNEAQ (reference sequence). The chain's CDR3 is CASSLSRSTTEAFF. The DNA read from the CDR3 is TGTGCCAGCAGCTTAAGCAGGTCAACCACTGAA.

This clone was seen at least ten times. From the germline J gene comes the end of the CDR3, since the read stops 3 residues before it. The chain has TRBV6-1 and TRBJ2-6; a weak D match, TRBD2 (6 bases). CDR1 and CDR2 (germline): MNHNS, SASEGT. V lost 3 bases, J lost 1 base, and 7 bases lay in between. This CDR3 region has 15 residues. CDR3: CASSDAGSGANVLTF. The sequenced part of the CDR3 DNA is TGTGCCAGCAGTGATGCGGGGTCTGGGGCCAACGTC.

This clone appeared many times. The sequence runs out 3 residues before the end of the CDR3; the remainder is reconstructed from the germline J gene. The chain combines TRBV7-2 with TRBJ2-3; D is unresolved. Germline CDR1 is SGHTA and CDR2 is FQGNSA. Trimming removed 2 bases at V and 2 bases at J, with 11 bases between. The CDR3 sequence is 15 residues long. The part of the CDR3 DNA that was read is TGTGCCAGCAGCTTAAGGCGGCCAGACACAGATACG. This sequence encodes CASSLRRPDTDT. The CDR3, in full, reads CASSLRRPDTDTQYF.

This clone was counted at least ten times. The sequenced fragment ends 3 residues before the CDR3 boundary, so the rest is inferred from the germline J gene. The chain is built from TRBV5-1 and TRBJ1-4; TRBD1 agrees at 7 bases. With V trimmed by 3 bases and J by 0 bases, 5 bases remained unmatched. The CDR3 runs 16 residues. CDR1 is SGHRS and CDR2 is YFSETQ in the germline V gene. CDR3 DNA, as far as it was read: TGCGCCAGCAGCTCCGGGACAGTTGCAACTAATGAAAAA. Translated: CASSSGTVATNEK. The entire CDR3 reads CASSSGTVATNEKLFF.

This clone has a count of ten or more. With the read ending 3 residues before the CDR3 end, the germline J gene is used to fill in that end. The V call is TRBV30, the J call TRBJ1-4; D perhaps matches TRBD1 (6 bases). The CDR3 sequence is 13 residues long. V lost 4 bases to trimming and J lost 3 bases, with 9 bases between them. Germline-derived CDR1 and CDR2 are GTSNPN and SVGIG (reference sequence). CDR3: CAWNREPNEKLFF. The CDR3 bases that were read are TGTGCCTGGAACAGGGAACCTAATGAAAAA. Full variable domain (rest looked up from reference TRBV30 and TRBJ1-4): SQTIHQWPATLVQPVGSPLSLECTVEGTSNPNLYWYRQAAGRGLQLLFYSVGIGQISSEVPQNLSASRPQDRQFILSSKKLLLSDSGFYLCAWNREPNEKLFFGSGTQLSVL.

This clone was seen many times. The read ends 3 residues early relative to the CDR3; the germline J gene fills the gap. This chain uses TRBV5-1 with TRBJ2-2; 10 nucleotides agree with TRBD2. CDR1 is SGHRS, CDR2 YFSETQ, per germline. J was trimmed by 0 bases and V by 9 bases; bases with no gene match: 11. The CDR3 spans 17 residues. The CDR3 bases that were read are TGCGCCACCGCTCCCTTAAGCGGGAGGGCGAACACCGGGGAG. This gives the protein CATAPLSGRANTGE. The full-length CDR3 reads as CATAPLSGRANTGELFF. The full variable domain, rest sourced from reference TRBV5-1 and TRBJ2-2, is KAGVTQTPRYLIKTRGQQVTLSCSPISGHRSVSWYQQTPGQGLQFLFEYFSETQRNKGNFPGRFSGRQFSNSRSEMNVSTLELGDSALYLCATAPLSGRANTGELFFGEGSRLTVL.

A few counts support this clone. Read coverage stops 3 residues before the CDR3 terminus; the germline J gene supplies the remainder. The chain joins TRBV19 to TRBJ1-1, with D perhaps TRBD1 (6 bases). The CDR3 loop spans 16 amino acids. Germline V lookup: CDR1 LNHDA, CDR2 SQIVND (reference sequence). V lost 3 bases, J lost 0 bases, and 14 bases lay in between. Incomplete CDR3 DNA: TGTGCCAGTAGTATTAGGCAGGGGAGGATGAACACTGAA. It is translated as CASSIRQGRMNTE. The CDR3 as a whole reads CASSIRQGRMNTEAFF. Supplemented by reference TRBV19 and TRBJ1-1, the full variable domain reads DGGITQSPKYLFRKEGQNVTLSCEQNLNHDAMYWYRQDPGQGLRLIYYSQIVNDFQKGDIAEGYSVSREKKESFPLTVTSAQKNPTAFYLCASSIRQGRMNTEAFFGQGTRLTVV.

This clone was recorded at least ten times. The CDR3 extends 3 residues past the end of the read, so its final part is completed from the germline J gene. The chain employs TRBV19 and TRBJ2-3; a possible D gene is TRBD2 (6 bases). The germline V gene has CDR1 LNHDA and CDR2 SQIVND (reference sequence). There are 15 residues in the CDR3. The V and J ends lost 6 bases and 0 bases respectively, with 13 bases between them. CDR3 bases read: TGTGCCAGTAGATTACGGCGGGGAAGCACAGATACG. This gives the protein CASRLRRGSTDT. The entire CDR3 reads CASRLRRGSTDTQYF.

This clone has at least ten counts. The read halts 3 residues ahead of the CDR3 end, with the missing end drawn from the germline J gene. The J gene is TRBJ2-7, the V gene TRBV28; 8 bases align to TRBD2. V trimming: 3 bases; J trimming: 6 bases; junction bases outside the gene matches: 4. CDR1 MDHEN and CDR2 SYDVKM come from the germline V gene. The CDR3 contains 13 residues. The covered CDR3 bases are TGTGCCAGCAGTTTCCGGGCGGGGGGCGAG. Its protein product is CASSFRAGGE. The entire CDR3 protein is CASSFRAGGEQYF. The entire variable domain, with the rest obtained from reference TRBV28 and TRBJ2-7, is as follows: DVKVTQSSRYLVKRTGEKVFLECVQDMDHENMFWYRQDPGLGLRLIYFSYDVKMKEKGDIPEGYSVSREKKERFSLILESASTNQTSMYLCASSFRAGGEQYFGPGTRLTVT.

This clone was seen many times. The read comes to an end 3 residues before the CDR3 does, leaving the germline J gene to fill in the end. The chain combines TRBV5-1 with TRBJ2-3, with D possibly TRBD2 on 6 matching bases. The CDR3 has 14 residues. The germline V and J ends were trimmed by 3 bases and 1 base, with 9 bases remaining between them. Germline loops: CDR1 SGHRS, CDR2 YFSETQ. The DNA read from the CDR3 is TGCGCCAGCAGCTCTCGACTAGGCACAGATACG. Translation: CASSSRLGTDT. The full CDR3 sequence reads CASSSRLGTDTQYF.